This entry is about one T cell receptor beta chain. The length of the CDR3 is 15 residues. Germline V gene lookup returns CDR1 KGHSH and CDR2 LQKENI. Trimming removed 3 bases from V and 2 bases from J, with 12 bases in between. The data originate from a study of TIL therapy for anti-PD-1-resistant metastatic lung cancer. Study details: Tumors carried a median about 1.5 non-synonymous mutations per megabase.

This was the immunoSEQ v3 assay. Generated by immunoSEQ multiplex PCR, the TCRdb table keeps only in-frame clones and is missing some. The sample contains 50,000 or so clones, around 80% of which appear only once. Time point reported: pre-treatment sample, taken before nivolumab and TIL therapy. This sample comprised blood, obtained at baseline. V usage is TRBV18 and J usage is TRBJ2-3; unclear D gene. This receptor was obtained from a woman aged 30 to 85 with non-small cell lung cancer. The CDR3 nucleotides read TGTGCCAGCTCACCCCTTGGGGATTCCACAGATACGCAGTATTTT. Encoded protein: CASSPLGDSTDTQYF.